These 22 T cell receptor beta chains share one sample of origin, sequenced in a study of T cell changes during pregnancy in multiple sclerosis. The data were produced by immunoSEQ multiplex PCR, yet TCRdb's version contains in-frame clones alone and is incomplete. In the table there are tens of thousands of clones, 89% of which are singletons. The sample consisted of CD8+ T cells from peripheral blood mononuclear cells, taken in the third trimester of pregnancy. Receptors were obtained from a female donor with multiple sclerosis, enrolled in a pregnancy study.

This chain links TRBV27 with TRBJ2-7; 7 positions agree with TRBD1. There are 14 residues in the CDR3. The V gene's germline CDR1 is MNHEY and CDR2 SMNVEV (reference sequence). V trimming: 6 bases; J trimming: 3 bases; junction bases outside the gene matches: 8. DNA of the CDR3: TGTGCCAGCAGCCCTCACAGGGGCAACTACGAGCAGTACTTC. Translation: CASSPHRGNYEQYF.

The rearrangement uses TRBV20-1 and TRBJ2-7; D unclear. V lost 5 bases to trimming and J lost 3 bases, with 2 bases between them. Germline CDR1 reads DFQATT; CDR2 reads SNEGSKA (reference sequence). The CDR3 covers 9 residues. The CDR3 loop reads CSAHYEQYF. The CDR3 DNA reads as TGCAGTGCTCACTACGAGCAGTACTTC.

The chain links TRBV29-1 to TRBJ1-1; possibly TRBD1 for D (6 bases). The CDR3 covers 16 residues. V was shortened by 4 bases and J by 0 bases, with 18 bases between the two germline ends. CDR1 is SQVTM, CDR2 ANQGSEA, per germline. The CDR3 loop is CSVAGVEGDMNTEAFF. CDR3 nucleotide sequence: TGCAGCGTTGCAGGGGTTGAGGGTGACATGAACACTGAAGCTTTCTTT.

The table lists this clone with a count of one. The chain couples TRBV5-4 to TRBJ1-5; 9 bases fit TRBD1. CDR1 is SGHNT, CDR2 YYREEE, per germline (reference sequence). CDR3 size: 16 residues. With 4 bases clipped from V and 4 bases from J, the junction kept 9 bases outside the gene matches. CDR3 region: CASSVSGQGKNQPQHF. The CDR3 bases are TGTGCCAGCAGCGTGTCGGGACAGGGAAAAAATCAGCCCCAGCATTTT.

The rearrangement links TRBV19 to TRBJ2-1, with 10 bases lining up with TRBD2. CDR1 is LNHDA and CDR2 is SQIVND in the germline V gene (reference sequence). The CDR3 sequence is 16 residues long. Trimming at V came to 5 bases and at J to 4 bases, leaving 8 bases not matched to a gene. The CDR3 protein is CASSALAGAQYNEQFF. The CDR3 nucleotides read TGTGCCAGTAGTGCGCTAGCGGGGGCCCAATACAATGAGCAGTTCTTC.

The rearrangement uses TRBV6-1 and TRBJ2-7; 10 bases line up with TRBD2. The length of the CDR3 is 15 residues. The germline gives CDR1 MNHNS, CDR2 SASEGT. With 1 base clipped from V and 0 bases from J, the junction kept 0 bases outside the gene matches. The DNA for the CDR3 is TGTGCCAGCAGTGAAGGACTAGCGGGCTCCTACGAGCAGTACTTC. Protein: CASSEGLAGSYEQYF.

This clone was detected once. The chain joins TRBV7-8 to TRBJ2-7, with a weak D call TRBD1 (5 bases). CDR3 length: 16 residues. Germline V gene data show CDR1 as SGHVS and CDR2 as FQNEAQ. V was trimmed by 5 bases and J by 2 bases, leaving 19 bases between them. CDR3 nucleotide sequence: TGTGCCAGCAGCCCCCGTGAGGACACCAAAACCTACGAGCAGTACTTC. Translation gives CASSPREDTKTYEQYF.

This clone appeared a single time. The rearrangement uses TRBV2 and TRBJ2-5; D may be TRBD1 (5 bases). Germline V lookup: CDR1 SNHLY, CDR2 FYNNEI. This CDR3 spans 13 amino acids. V lost 10 bases and J 5 bases, leaving 17 bases between the germline ends. DNA for the CDR3: TGTGCCACTGCCTATGGGGCAGGGGAGACCCAGTACTTC. Amino acid sequence: CATAYGAGETQYF. Full variable domain (missing parts from reference TRBV2 and TRBJ2-5): EPEVTQTPSHQVTQMGQEVILRCVPISNHLYFYWYRQILGQKVEFLVSFYNNEISEKSEIFDDQFSVERPDGSNFTLKIRSTKLEDSAMYFCATAYGAGETQYFGPGTRLLVL.

The V gene is TRBV19, the J gene TRBJ1-4; no reliable D call. The CDR3 consists of 15 residues. The germline gives CDR1 LNHDA, CDR2 SQIVND (reference sequence). Trimming removed 6 bases from V and 2 bases from J, with 13 bases in between. CDR3 sequence reads: CASSPTGSTNEKLFF. Here the CDR3 DNA reads TGTGCCAGTAGCCCAACGGGGAGTACTAATGAAAAACTGTTTTTT.

The chain carries TRBV5-5 and TRBJ1-4, with a weak D call TRBD1 (6 bases). CDR3 size: 15 residues. Deletions cut 4 bases from V and 5 bases from J, with 15 bases between. Germline V gene sequence: CDR1 SGHKS, CDR2 YYEKEE (reference sequence). CDR3 coding DNA: TGTGCCAGCAGCGGAACGACAGGACAGAATGAAAAACTGTTTTTT. It encodes CASSGTTGQNEKLFF.

This chain connects TRBV7-3 to TRBJ2-1; 11 bases match TRBD2. J lost 13 bases, V lost 5 bases, and 10 bases had no gene match. CDR1 and CDR2 from the germline V gene are SGHTA and FQGTGA. This CDR3 contains 14 residues. CDR3 sequence: CASSLGLAGWDQFF. The DNA of the CDR3 is TGTGCCAGCAGCCTCGGACTAGCGGGTTGGGATCAGTTCTTC.

The V call is TRBV29-1, the J call TRBJ2-3; 8 bases line up with TRBD2. Trimming took 7 bases from V and 1 from J; bases not matched to a gene: 7. Germline loops: CDR1 SQVTM, CDR2 ANQGSEA. The CDR3 loop spans 14 amino acids. CDR3 sequence (DNA): TGCAGCGCTAGACCAGCGGGGGGCACAGATACGCAGTATTTT. Its translation is CSARPAGGTDTQYF.

The genes are TRBV19 and TRBJ1-2; 8 nucleotides match TRBD1. Germline V gene data show CDR1 as LNHDA and CDR2 as SQIVND (reference sequence). The CDR3 extends over 17 amino acids. The junction had 9 bases not matched to a gene; V was cut back by 1 base and J by 2 bases. CDR3 protein: CASSIGAGGTGNYGYTF. CDR3 coding DNA: TGTGCCAGTAGTATAGGGGCAGGGGGCACCGGCAACTATGGCTACACCTTC. Full variable domain (rest looked up from reference TRBV19 and TRBJ1-2): DGGITQSPKYLFRKEGQNVTLSCEQNLNHDAMYWYRQDPGQGLRLIYYSQIVNDFQKGDIAEGYSVSREKKESFPLTVTSAQKNPTAFYLCASSIGAGGTGNYGYTFGSGTRLTVV.

This chain joins TRBV7-9 and TRBJ2-7, with 9 bases that match TRBD1. The J segment lost 3 bases and the V segment lost 5 bases, leaving 5 bases of the junction unmatched. The CDR3 runs 14 residues. The germline V gene encodes CDR1 SEHNR and CDR2 FQNEAQ (reference sequence). The CDR3 DNA follows: TGTGCCAGCAGCCCTCGGACAGGGGACTACGAGCAGTACTTC. Translated, it gives CASSPRTGDYEQYF.

The chain joins TRBV19 to TRBJ2-1; TRBD2 matches at 7 bases. The V gene's germline CDR1 is LNHDA and CDR2 SQIVND (reference sequence). Trimming at V came to 1 base and at J to 4 bases, leaving 4 bases not matched to a gene. CDR3 length: 15 residues. CDR3 coding DNA: TGTGCCAGTAGTATAGCTAGCGGCCTTTACAATGAGCAGTTCTTC. Protein product: CASSIASGLYNEQFF.

The chain is built from TRBV7-9 and TRBJ2-1; D is undetermined. V was shortened by 5 bases and J by 2 bases, with 10 bases between the two germline ends. The CDR3 runs to 14 residues. Germline V lookup: CDR1 SEHNR, CDR2 FQNEAQ (reference sequence). The CDR3 loop reads CASSPVYAYNEQFF. As DNA, the CDR3 is TGTGCCAGCAGCCCCGTTTATGCCTACAATGAGCAGTTCTTC.

In this sample, this clone turned up once. The chain joins TRBV5-4 to TRBJ2-5, with D possibly matching TRBD2 (5 bases). V lost 5 bases, J lost 1 base, and 9 bases lay in between. Germline-derived CDR1 and CDR2 are SGHNT and YYREEE (reference sequence). The CDR3 covers 13 residues. CDR3 sequence: CASRYGSQETQYF. CDR3 bases: TGTGCCAGCAGGTATGGGAGCCAAGAGACCCAGTACTTC.

The chain links TRBV7-8 to TRBJ1-3; D may be TRBD1 (6 bases). The CDR3 is 18 residues long. Per the germline V gene, CDR1 is SGHVS and CDR2 is FQNEAQ. The V gene lost 5 bases and the J gene lost 2 bases, with 22 bases spanning the gap. Here the CDR3 DNA reads TGTGCCAGCAGCCCACTCCCAGGGGCCCCGTCCCCTGGAAACACCATATATTTT. This codes for CASSPLPGAPSPGNTIYF.

This clone showed up just once. This sequence joins TRBV5-1 and TRBJ2-1; D might be TRBD1 (5 bases). Germline V gene sequence: CDR1 SGHRS, CDR2 YFSETQ. The germline V and J ends were trimmed by 2 bases and 2 bases, with 11 bases remaining between them. The CDR3 loop spans 15 amino acids. The CDR3 reads CASSLSGLPYNEQFF. Written as DNA, the CDR3 is TGCGCCAGCAGCTTATCAGGGTTACCCTACAATGAGCAGTTCTTC. The whole variable domain, remainder taken from reference TRBV5-1 and TRBJ2-1, is KAGVTQTPRYLIKTRGQQVTLSCSPISGHRSVSWYQQTPGQGLQFLFEYFSETQRNKGNFPGRFSGRQFSNSRSEMNVSTLELGDSALYLCASSLSGLPYNEQFFGPGTRLTVL.

The sample holds many counts of this clone. The chain combines TRBV19 with TRBJ1-1; no clear D gene. Germline values: CDR1 LNHDA, CDR2 SQIVND (reference sequence). The ends were cut back, 1 base at V and 4 bases at J, with 10 bases in the middle. This CDR3 comprises 14 residues. For the CDR3, the DNA is TGTGCCAGTAGTATAGCCTCGCGGGGCACTGAAGCTTTCTTT. Protein product: CASSIASRGTEAFF.

The CDR3 loop reads CASSYASGGRTDTQYF. As DNA, the CDR3 is TGTGCCAGCAGTTACGCTAGCGGGGGGCGCACAGATACGCAGTATTTT. The chain carries TRBV6-5 and TRBJ2-3, with TRBD2 matching 11 bases. Germline lookup yields CDR1 MNHEY and CDR2 SVGAGI. CDR3 length equals 16 residues. The junction had 2 bases not matched to a gene; V was cut back by 2 bases and J by 1 base.

This clone was found once. V gene TRBV7-7 combines with J gene TRBJ2-2; no reliable D call. This CDR3 spans 14 amino acids. Trimming shortened V by 0 bases and J by 4 bases, and 6 bases separated the two germline ends. Germline lookup yields CDR1 SSHAT and CDR2 FNYEAQ (reference sequence). CDR3 in DNA: TGTGCCAGCAGCTTAGCAATAGCCACCGGGGAGCTGTTTTTT. This codes for CASSLAIATGELFF.